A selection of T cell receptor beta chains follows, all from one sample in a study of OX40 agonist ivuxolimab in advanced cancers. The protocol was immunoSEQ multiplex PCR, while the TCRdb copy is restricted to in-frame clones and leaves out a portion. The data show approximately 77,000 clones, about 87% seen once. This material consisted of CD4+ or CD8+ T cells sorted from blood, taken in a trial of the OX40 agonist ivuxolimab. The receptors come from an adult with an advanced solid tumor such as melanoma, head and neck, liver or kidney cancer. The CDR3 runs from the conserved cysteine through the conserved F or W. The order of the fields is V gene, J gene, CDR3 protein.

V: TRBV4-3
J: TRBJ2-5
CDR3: CASSQGSGETQYF

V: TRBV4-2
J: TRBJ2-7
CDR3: CASSQEWAGGPINEQYF

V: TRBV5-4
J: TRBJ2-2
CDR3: CASSLFLTGELFF

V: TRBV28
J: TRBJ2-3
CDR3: CASSLPPGRAATDTQYF

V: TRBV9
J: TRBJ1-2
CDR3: CASSVGLPYGYTF

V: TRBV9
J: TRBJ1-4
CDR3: CASSPPGLNEKLFF

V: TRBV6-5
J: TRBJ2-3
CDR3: CASSSRADTQYF

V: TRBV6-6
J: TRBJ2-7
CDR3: CATRAGESYEQYF

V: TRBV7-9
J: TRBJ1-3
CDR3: CASSLAKTGVGNTIYF

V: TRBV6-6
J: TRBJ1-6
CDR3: CASSPKGRSYNSPLHF

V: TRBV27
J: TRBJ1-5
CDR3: CASSLQPPNNQPQHF

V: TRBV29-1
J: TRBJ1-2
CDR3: CSVVGIGGGAGGYTF

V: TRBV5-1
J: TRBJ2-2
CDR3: CASTPLTVNTGELFF

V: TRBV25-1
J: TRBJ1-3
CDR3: CASSDQGRSSGNTIYF

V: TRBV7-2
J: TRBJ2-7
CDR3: CASSSPRTSGRYEQYF

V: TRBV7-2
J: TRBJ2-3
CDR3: CASSFLSAVTQYF

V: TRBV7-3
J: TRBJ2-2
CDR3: CASSPLRSNSIGELFF

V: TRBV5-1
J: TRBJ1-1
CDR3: CASSLISSNTEAFF

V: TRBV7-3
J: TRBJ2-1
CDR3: CASSSQAGEYNEQFF

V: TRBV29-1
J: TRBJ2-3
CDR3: CSVLLPTDTQYF

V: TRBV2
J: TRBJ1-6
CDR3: CASSTGGRNSPLHF